The 15 T cell receptor beta chains below were found in one sample sequenced in a study of blood T cell repertoires in COVID-19. Profiled with immunoSEQ multiplex PCR; TCRdb holds only in-frame clones, not every one. The sample lists approximately 170,000 clones, 80% to 90% occurring once. The sample was peripheral blood. Receptors were obtained from a man aged 50 to 59 with active or convalescent COVID-19.

This sequence joins TRBV7-3 and TRBJ2-1, with TRBD2 identical over 14 bases. In germline, CDR1 is SGHTA, CDR2 FQGTGA. V lost 2 bases to trimming and J lost 0 bases; unmatched junction nucleotides: 0. The CDR3 is 17 residues long. CDR3 sequence (DNA): TGTGCCAGCAGCTTAGGACTAGCGGGGGGCTCCTACAATGAGCAGTTCTTC. This encodes CASSLGLAGGSYNEQFF.

The chain combines TRBV3-1 (or the pseudogene TRBV3-2) with TRBJ2-1; 10 bases map to TRBD2. The germline V gene encodes CDR1 LGHDT and CDR2 YNNKEL (reference sequence). This CDR3 has 16 amino acids. V lost 3 bases to trimming and J lost 8 bases; unmatched junction nucleotides: 10. In nucleotides, the CDR3 is TGTGCCAGCAGCCATGGCCTAGCGGGGGTCCGTGATGAGCAGTTCTTC. Its protein product is CASSHGLAGVRDEQFF.

The chain employs TRBV5-1 and TRBJ1-4; possible D gene TRBD1, 6 bases. CDR3 length: 14 residues. Trimming cost V 4 bases and J 5 bases, with 12 bases left between them. Germline V gene data show CDR1 as SGHRS and CDR2 as YFSETQ. CDR3 sequence: CASSVQGINEKLFF. The CDR3 DNA sequence: TGCGCCAGCAGCGTACAGGGCATCAATGAAAAACTGTTTTTT.

The chain links TRBV25-1 to TRBJ2-3; D gene unclear. Germline CDR1 and CDR2: MGHDK and SYGVNS. V lost 3 bases, J lost 6 bases, and 13 bases lay in between. The CDR3 contains 14 residues. The CDR3: CASSELGLVDTQYF. The CDR3 coding sequence is TGTGCCAGCAGTGAGCTAGGCTTGGTGGATACGCAGTATTTT. Combining the CDR3 with reference TRBV25-1 and TRBJ2-3 gives the whole variable domain EADIYQTPRYLVIGTGKKITLECSQTMGHDKMYWYQQDPGMELHLIHYSYGVNSTEKGDLSSESTVSRIRTEHFPLTLESARPSHTSQYLCASSELGLVDTQYFGPGTRLTVL.

The CDR3 DNA sequence: TGTGCTAGTGGTTTGGTCACCGGGACAGGGGAAGAGACCCAGTACTTC. Protein product: CASGLVTGTGEETQYF. The chain couples TRBV12-5 to TRBJ2-5; 10 nucleotides align to TRBD1. J was trimmed by 3 bases and V by 0 bases; bases with no gene match: 4. This CDR3 spans 16 amino acids. Germline V gene lookup returns CDR1 LGHNT and CDR2 FRNRAP.

The chain has TRBV5-5 and TRBJ2-2; a weak D match, TRBD1 (5 bases). Trimming took 4 bases from V and 6 from J, leaving 16 bases between them. The germline V gene has CDR1 SGHKS and CDR2 YYEKEE (reference sequence). The CDR3 is 15 amino acids. The chain's CDR3 is CASSPGQIRAGELFF. CDR3 coding DNA: TGTGCCAGCAGCCCCGGACAAATAAGGGCCGGGGAGCTGTTTTTT.

CDR3 sequence: CAWSQEANEKLFF. CDR3 nucleotides: TGTGCCTGGAGCCAGGAGGCTAATGAAAAACTGTTTTTT. The chain has TRBV30 and TRBJ1-4; D is ambiguous. The CDR3 loop spans 13 amino acids. Between the trimmed V and J ends, which lost 3 bases and 3 bases, there was a span of 8 bases. Germline V gives CDR1 GTSNPN, CDR2 SVGIG (reference sequence). Using reference TRBV30 and TRBJ1-4 for the parts outside the CDR3, the full variable domain is SQTIHQWPATLVQPVGSPLSLECTVEGTSNPNLYWYRQAAGRGLQLLFYSVGIGQISSEVPQNLSASRPQDRQFILSSKKLLLSDSGFYLCAWSQEANEKLFFGSGTQLSVL.

This chain connects TRBV28 to TRBJ1-1; D unclear. Trimming left V 4 bases short and J 0 bases short, with 12 bases between. The germline CDR1 and CDR2 sequences are MDHEN and SYDVKM. This CDR3 contains 15 residues. The DNA for the CDR3 is TGTGCCAGCAGTTCCTTCCGGGGTATGAACACTGAAGCTTTCTTT. This encodes CASSSFRGMNTEAFF.

This clone has more than one count but fewer than ten. This chain connects TRBV6-6 to TRBJ1-6, with 7 bases aligning to TRBD1. The germline V gene encodes CDR1 MNHNY and CDR2 SVGAGI (reference sequence). The CDR3 is made up of 16 amino acids. V shed 5 bases, J shed 0 bases, and the junction held 4 bases outside the gene matches. Written as DNA, the CDR3 is TGTGCCAGCAGTAGCGACAGGGACTCCTATAATTCACCCCTCCACTTT. Its protein is CASSSDRDSYNSPLHF.

This clone was observed a single time. The V gene is TRBV30, the J gene TRBJ1-2; unclear D gene. Germline V lookup: CDR1 GTSNPN, CDR2 SVGIG (reference sequence). Trimming left V 0 bases short and J 7 bases short, with 9 bases between. This CDR3 has 12 amino acids. CDR3 amino acids: CAWSVAQAGYTF. For the CDR3, the DNA is TGTGCCTGGAGTGTTGCCCAGGCTGGCTACACCTTC.

This sequence joins TRBV18 and TRBJ1-1; 9 bases are a match to TRBD1. V dropped 3 bases and J dropped 5; count of bases not matched to a gene: 7. From germline, CDR1 is KGHSH and CDR2 LQKENI. This CDR3 is built from 15 residues. The CDR3 DNA follows: TGTGCCAGCTCACCGACGGGACAGGGTGGAACTGAAGCTTTCTTT. Amino acid sequence: CASSPTGQGGTEAFF.

The J gene is TRBJ2-7, the V gene TRBV28; 13 bases map to TRBD2. The germline V gene has CDR1 MDHEN and CDR2 SYDVKM. The J segment lost 4 bases and the V segment lost 2 bases, leaving 17 bases of the junction unmatched. This CDR3 contains 20 residues. The CDR3 region is CASSLGLAGDLPKSEYEQYF. In nucleotides, the CDR3 is TGTGCCAGCAGTTTAGGACTAGCGGGAGATCTCCCCAAGTCTGAATACGAGCAGTACTTC.

V and J are TRBV2 and TRBJ2-3; 7 bases are shared with TRBD1. The CDR3 sequence is 14 residues long. J lost 4 bases, V lost 5 bases, and 6 bases had no gene match. The germline V gene encodes CDR1 SNHLY and CDR2 FYNNEI. DNA for the CDR3: TGTGCCAGCAGTCGGGACAGTAGTCCAGATACGCAGTATTTT. It codes for CASSRDSSPDTQYF.

This rearrangement joins TRBV29-1 to TRBJ1-2; 7 bases line up with TRBD1. Germline CDR1 SQVTM, CDR2 ANQGSEA. Trimming cost V 7 bases and J 7 bases; bases outside gene matches: 6. This CDR3 comprises 11 residues. The CDR3 here is CSEGGLGGYTF. The CDR3 bases are TGCAGCGAAGGGGGCTTAGGTGGCTACACCTTC.

The V call is TRBV19, the J call TRBJ2-3; 10 bases are shared with TRBD1. The CDR3 has 14 residues. Germline assignment: CDR1 LNHDA and CDR2 SQIVND (reference sequence). V dropped 10 bases and J dropped 3; count of bases not matched to a gene: 7. The DNA for the CDR3 is TGTGCCACTGACAGGGGACAGGGGACAGATACGCAGTATTTT. Translated: CATDRGQGTDTQYF.